The 23 T cell receptor beta chains below come from one sample, sequenced in a study of regulatory T cells in long-lasting Graves disease. The time point: newly diagnosed GD, antithyroid drugs for less than 3 months. The authors made the TCR library using RNA they extracted from PBMCs. In building TCR beta libraries, iRepertoire HTBI primers were used together with Arm-PCR of CDR3 regions. One entry per CDR3 protein, called by TCRdb with MiXCR from the multiplex PCR reads. The table shows 200,000 to 250,000 distinct CDR3 sequences, with approximately 18% occurring only once. The same data also contributed to another study, on T cells in Graves' hyperthyroidism and ophthalmopathy.

The specimen was peripheral blood mononuclear cells (PBMCs), collected at new diagnosis, from a patient treated with antithyroid drugs. Receptors originate from a woman in her twenties or thirties with Graves disease.

The rearrangement joins TRBV2 to TRBJ1-3; D is undetermined. Per germline, CDR1 SNHLY and CDR2 FYNNEI. The CDR3 spans 16 residues. V lost 5 bases and J 2 bases, leaving 16 bases between the germline ends. CDR3 coding DNA: TGTGCCAGCAGTCTCCCAGGTGGAGGGACTGGAAACACCATATATTTT. Translated, it gives CASSLPGGGTGNTIYF.

This clonotype was seen many times. This chain links TRBV28 with TRBJ1-2; TRBD1 aligns across 8 bases. V trimming: 4 bases; J trimming: 6 bases; junction bases outside the gene matches: 1. The CDR3 is made up of 12 amino acids. Per the germline V gene, CDR1 is MDHEN and CDR2 is SYDVKM. The CDR3, as DNA: TGTGCCAGCAGTTCGACAGGGGATGGCTACACCTTC. Protein: CASSSTGDGYTF.

V gene TRBV28 combines with J gene TRBJ1-5, with 10 bases fitting TRBD1. The CDR3 length is 16 residues. Germline V gene data show CDR1 as MDHEN and CDR2 as SYDVKM. V shed 2 bases, J shed 6 bases, and the junction held 7 bases outside the gene matches. The DNA for the CDR3 is TGTGCCAGCAGTTTAGAAGTGACAGGGGGCTTTCAGCCCCAGCATTTT. Encoded protein: CASSLEVTGGFQPQHF.

The J gene is TRBJ1-1, the V gene TRBV19; perhaps TRBD1 as D (5 bases). The CDR3 is 15 amino acids. Looked up from germline, CDR1 is LNHDA and CDR2 is SQIVND (reference sequence). Trimming removed 3 bases from V and 1 base from J, with 12 bases in between. The CDR3: CASSMAGLGNTEAFF. DNA of the CDR3: TGTGCCAGTAGTATGGCAGGGTTAGGGAACACTGAAGCTTTCTTT.

This clonotype was recorded many times. The J gene is TRBJ1-4, the V gene TRBV29-1; TRBD1 is a possible D gene (5 bases). The CDR3 consists of 15 residues. With 6 bases removed from V and 0 bases from J, the gap between germline ends came to 14 bases. Germline V gene sequence: CDR1 SQVTM, CDR2 ANQGSEA. The CDR3 region is CSVRRPGATNEKLFF. CDR3 bases: TGCAGCGTCCGACGCCCGGGGGCAACTAATGAAAAACTGTTTTTT.

In this sample, this clonotype turned up many times. V usage is TRBV12-3 or TRBV12-4 and J usage is TRBJ2-1, with 7 positions matching TRBD2. CDR3 length: 15 amino acids. V was clipped by 4 bases and J by 3 bases; unmatched bases: 6. CDR3 amino acids: CASSWSSGLYNEQFF. In nucleotides, the CDR3 is TGTGCCAGCAGTTGGTCTAGCGGCCTCTACAATGAGCAGTTCTTC.

Many counts were recorded for this clonotype. The genes are TRBV11-2 and TRBJ1-1; tentative D call: TRBD1 (6 bases). Per the germline V gene, CDR1 is SGHAT and CDR2 is FQNNGV. V was pared by 5 bases and J by 5 bases, with 18 bases between. This CDR3 spans 15 amino acids. CDR3 coding DNA: TGTGCCAGCAGCGCTCGGACAGTAAGGAGTACTGAAGCTTTCTTT. Residues: CASSARTVRSTEAFF. Filled out from reference TRBV11-2 and TRBJ1-1, the complete variable domain reads EAGVAQSPRYKIIEKRQSVAFWCNPISGHATLYWYQQILGQGPKLLIQFQNNGVVDDSQLPKDRFSAERLKGVDSTLKIQPAKLEDSAVYLCASSARTVRSTEAFFGQGTRLTVV.

This clonotype was seen a few times. The chain employs TRBV7-9 and TRBJ2-3; TRBD2 might be the D (6 bases). Germline V CDR1 and CDR2: SEHNR, FQNEAQ (reference sequence). The length of the CDR3 is 15 residues. The V end lost 5 bases, the J end lost 6 bases, and 18 bases lay between the germline ends. This CDR3 is CASSGPVADLDTQYF. Here the CDR3 DNA reads TGTGCCAGCAGCGGACCCGTAGCGGATCTTGATACGCAGTATTTT. Filled out from reference TRBV7-9 and TRBJ2-3, the complete variable domain reads DTGVSQNPRHKITKRGQNVTFRCDPISEHNRLYWYRQTLGQGPEFLTYFQNEAQLEKSRLLSDRFSAERPKGSFSTLEIQRTEQGDSAMYLCASSGPVADLDTQYFGPGTRLTVL.

This clonotype was seen a single time. The chain joins TRBV28 to TRBJ1-2; TRBD1 might be the D (6 bases). V was clipped by 5 bases and J by 8 bases, with 27 bases between them. From germline, CDR1 is MDHEN and CDR2 SYDVKM. CDR3 size: 17 residues. The CDR3 DNA is TGTGCCAGCAGTCCCCCGGCGCCGGGGGGCGGACGGGAAGGCTACACCTTC. Its translation: CASSPPAPGGGREGYTF.

This clonotype was found many times. V gene TRBV2 combines with J gene TRBJ1-1; 7 bases are shared with TRBD1. The CDR3 extends over 13 amino acids. Unmatched junction bases numbered 6, after V lost 6 bases and J lost 5 bases. Germline-derived CDR1 and CDR2 are SNHLY and FYNNEI. For the CDR3, the DNA is TGTGCCAGCAGGGACAGGTGGGGGACTGAAGCTTTCTTT. Its translation is CASRDRWGTEAFF. The full variable domain, rest sourced from reference TRBV2 and TRBJ1-1, is EPEVTQTPSHQVTQMGQEVILRCVPISNHLYFYWYRQILGQKVEFLVSFYNNEISEKSEIFDDQFSVERPDGSNFTLKIRSTKLEDSAMYFCASRDRWGTEAFFGQGTRLTVV.

There are many counts of this clonotype. DNA of the CDR3: TGTGCCAGCAGTGACCGGGTCCCCGGAACCCAGTACTTC. This sequence encodes CASSDRVPGTQYF. The chain couples TRBV2 to TRBJ2-5; D not certain. Between the trimmed V and J ends, which lost 3 bases and 8 bases, there was a span of 13 bases. In germline, CDR1 is SNHLY, CDR2 FYNNEI. The CDR3 has 13 residues.

J is TRBJ2-2 and V is TRBV7-6; possible D gene TRBD2, 6 bases. The CDR3 covers 16 residues. V gave up 1 base and J gave up 6 bases, with 15 bases separating them. Germline CDR1 SGHVS, CDR2 FNYEAQ. DNA for the CDR3: TGTGCCAGCAGCTTAGTGGTCCATTCGGGGGCCGGGGAGCTGTTTTTT. Amino acid sequence: CASSLVVHSGAGELFF.

In its sample, this clonotype was seen many times. This chain connects TRBV7-2 to TRBJ2-7, with 11 positions matching TRBD2. The CDR3 contains 15 residues. V lost 5 bases and J lost 0; bases outside the gene matches: 3. Germline CDR1 is SGHTA and CDR2 is FQGNSA. CDR3 in DNA: TGTGCCAGCAGCAAGACTAGCGGGGACTCCTACGAGCAGTACTTC. Translation gives CASSKTSGDSYEQYF.

The genes are TRBV11-2 and TRBJ2-3, with 10 bases matching TRBD2. This CDR3 is built from 16 residues. J lost 2 bases, V lost 3 bases, and 5 bases had no gene match. Per the germline V gene, CDR1 is SGHAT and CDR2 is FQNNGV. The CDR3 DNA reads TGTGCCAGCAGCTTCACTAGCGGGGAGACCACAGATACGCAGTATTTT. This encodes CASSFTSGETTDTQYF.

This clonotype came up many times. V usage is TRBV10-3 and J usage is TRBJ2-7, with TRBD1 matching 9 bases. The CDR3 consists of 15 residues. CDR1 is ENHRY, CDR2 SYGVKD, per germline. Trimming at V came to 4 bases and at J to 3 bases, leaving 7 bases not matched to a gene. CDR3 in DNA: TGTGCCATCAGTGCCTTGGACAGGGGTGGCTACGAGCAGTACTTC. It encodes CAISALDRGGYEQYF.

This clonotype was recorded at least ten times. The chain is built from TRBV28 and TRBJ2-2; no definite D call. Trimming took off 3 bases at V and 5 bases at J, with 4 bases between the two ends. This CDR3 is 12 amino acids long. The germline gives CDR1 MDHEN, CDR2 SYDVKM. The CDR3 here is CASSFATGELFF. The CDR3, as DNA: TGTGCCAGCAGTTTTGCAACCGGGGAGCTGTTTTTT.

This clonotype turned up a few times. The V and J genes are TRBV20-1 and TRBJ2-1, with D perhaps being TRBD1 or TRBD2 (7 bases each). Germline loops: CDR1 DFQATT, CDR2 SNEGSKA (reference sequence). This CDR3 is 13 amino acids long. V was cut by 5 bases and J by 11 bases, with 19 bases left in between. The CDR3 DNA reads TGCAGTGCTTCTGCAGGGGGGGCGGGAAAGCAGTTCTTC. Protein: CSASAGGAGKQFF.

This clonotype was observed at least ten times. A much larger clone differs by one base, so this may be a read error. The V and J genes are TRBV2 and TRBJ2-5, with 11 bases that match TRBD2. CDR1 and CDR2 from the germline V gene are SNHLY and FYNNEI. The CDR3 is made up of 12 amino acids. Trimming at V came to 6 bases and at J to 7 bases, leaving 1 base not matched to a gene. DNA for the CDR3: TGTGCCAGCAGGCTAGCGGGAGGGACCCAGTACTTC. Translating gives CASRLAGGTQYF. Together with reference TRBV2 and TRBJ2-5, the CDR3 gives the full variable domain: EPEVTQTPSHQVTQMGQEVILRCVPISNHLYFYWYRQILGQKVEFLVSFYNNEISEKSEIFDDQFSVERPDGSNFTLKIRSTKLEDSAMYFCASRLAGGTQYFGPGTRLLVL.

In this sample, this clonotype turned up many times. The chain carries TRBV7-6 and TRBJ1-2; D is perhaps TRBD1 (5 bases). Germline CDR1 reads SGHVS; CDR2 reads FNYEAQ. Trimming took off 5 bases at V and 7 bases at J, with 14 bases between the two ends. The CDR3 loop spans 13 amino acids. The CDR3 region is CASSRTNLGGYTF. CDR3 DNA sequence: TGTGCCAGCAGCCGGACAAACTTGGGTGGCTACACCTTC.

The V call is TRBV20-1, the J call TRBJ2-7; unclear D gene. CDR3 size: 13 residues. CDR1 and CDR2 (germline): DFQATT, SNEGSKA (reference sequence). The V and J ends lost 2 bases and 5 bases respectively, with 13 bases between them. The CDR3 spells CSARPTFLNEQYF. CDR3 coding DNA: TGCAGTGCTAGACCGACATTTCTTAACGAGCAGTACTTC.

This chain uses TRBV12-3 or TRBV12-4 with TRBJ2-3; 9 bases align to TRBD2. J lost 1 base, V lost 7 bases, and 6 bases had no gene match. This CDR3 is built from 15 residues. The CDR3 protein is CASNPAGGGTDTQYF. In DNA, the CDR3 is TGTGCCAGCAACCCAGCGGGAGGAGGCACAGATACGCAGTATTTT.

In this sample, this clonotype turned up many times. The rearrangement uses TRBV12-3 or TRBV12-4 and TRBJ2-1, with TRBD2 identical over 11 bases. CDR3 length: 15 amino acids. V gave up 7 bases and J gave up 4 bases; unmatched junction bases: 6. The CDR3 sequence is CASTWTSGQYNEQFF. Written as DNA, the CDR3 is TGTGCCAGCACCTGGACTAGCGGGCAGTACAATGAGCAGTTCTTC.

In its sample, this clonotype was seen many times. The chain employs TRBV12-3 or TRBV12-4 and TRBJ1-1, with TRBD1 identical over 7 bases. Trimming cost V 6 bases and J 8 bases; bases outside gene matches: 9. The CDR3 spans 13 residues. The CDR3 coding sequence is TGTGCCAGCAGCTTCGACAGGGCCGGGGAAGCTTTCTTT. Its protein is CASSFDRAGEAFF.